The 29 T cell receptor beta chains below come from one sample, sequenced in a study of T cell responses to AZD1222 COVID-19 vaccine. Only in-frame clones appear in the TCRdb table, and some are missing; sequencing was by immunoSEQ multiplex PCR. The table lists approximately 190,000 clones, about 87% of them singletons. The source material was peripheral blood, sampled on day 0 of MenACWY control vaccination. The source is an adult in good health.

This chain links TRBV4-3 with TRBJ1-6, with D possibly being TRBD1 (5 bases). There are 15 residues in the CDR3. Germline V lookup: CDR1 LGHNA, CDR2 YSLEER. V lost 2 bases, J lost 7 bases, and 12 bases lay in between. The CDR3 region has the DNA TGCGCCAGCAGCCAAACCGGGACCTCGAATTCACCCCTCCACTTT. Amino acid sequence: CASSQTGTSNSPLHF.

The chain recombines TRBV5-6 with TRBJ1-5; TRBD1 matches 7 bases. V was clipped by 4 bases and J by 12 bases; unmatched bases: 10. The CDR3 loop spans 13 amino acids. The germline gives CDR1 SGHDT, CDR2 YYEEEE. The CDR3 DNA reads as TGTGCCAGCAGCGTCCTAGGGACAGAGGACCAGCATTTT. It codes for CASSVLGTEDQHF. Combining the CDR3 with reference TRBV5-6 and TRBJ1-5 gives the whole variable domain DAGVTQSPTHLIKTRGQQVTLRCSPKSGHDTVSWYQQALGQGPQFIFQYYEEEERQRGNFPDRFSGHQFPNYSSELNVNALLLGDSALYLCASSVLGTEDQHFGDGTRLSIL.

The chain carries TRBV5-1 and TRBJ2-1; 7 nucleotides match TRBD1. This CDR3 has 14 residues. V lost 2 bases to trimming and J lost 8 bases; unmatched junction nucleotides: 7. Germline V gene sequence: CDR1 SGHRS, CDR2 YFSETQ. The CDR3 coding sequence is TGCGCCAGCAGCTTCTCCGGGACAGCTGATGAGCAGTTCTTC. Its protein product is CASSFSGTADEQFF.

The CDR3 protein is CASNQGLYEKLFF. The CDR3 DNA reads TGTGCCAGCAATCAGGGGCTTTATGAAAAACTGTTTTTT. The chain couples TRBV2 to TRBJ1-4; the D gene is possibly TRBD1 (6 bases). The CDR3 extends over 13 amino acids. Germline assignment: CDR1 SNHLY and CDR2 FYNNEI. The V gene lost 7 bases and the J gene lost 6 bases, with 12 bases spanning the gap.

The chain has TRBV7-6 and TRBJ2-1; D remains ambiguous. The CDR3 contains 13 residues. From germline, CDR1 is SGHVS and CDR2 FNYEAQ. Trimming shortened V by 0 bases and J by 7 bases, and 7 bases separated the two germline ends. The CDR3 is CASSLADGNEQFF. CDR3 sequence (DNA): TGTGCCAGCAGCTTAGCGGATGGGAATGAGCAGTTCTTC.

The rearrangement joins TRBV2 to TRBJ1-5; tentative D call: TRBD1 (5 bases). The CDR3 contains 12 residues. Trimming removed 6 bases from V and 4 bases from J, with 7 bases in between. CDR1 is SNHLY, CDR2 FYNNEI, per germline. The CDR3 region has the DNA TGTGCCAGCAGAGCAGGGAATCAGCCCCAGCATTTT. Translating gives CASRAGNQPQHF.

The J gene is TRBJ2-1, the V gene TRBV28; tentatively, D is TRBD2 (5 bases). The germline V and J ends were trimmed by 8 bases and 1 base, with 18 bases remaining between them. The CDR3 spans 16 residues. In germline, CDR1 is MDHEN, CDR2 SYDVKM. CDR3 protein: CASSDNGVLSYNEQFF. In DNA form, the CDR3 reads TGTGCCAGCTCCGACAACGGGGTGTTATCCTACAATGAGCAGTTCTTC.

This sequence joins TRBV7-9 and TRBJ2-7, with 7 bases lining up with TRBD1. The CDR3 loop spans 14 amino acids. Losses at the gene ends were 1 base for V and 7 bases for J; bases not matched to a gene: 7. Germline V lookup: CDR1 SEHNR, CDR2 FQNEAQ (reference sequence). The CDR3 sequence: CASSLGQGWWEQYF. The CDR3 nucleotides read TGTGCCAGCAGCTTAGGACAGGGTTGGTGGGAGCAGTACTTC. The full variable domain, with the rest looked up from reference TRBV7-9 and TRBJ2-7, is DTGVSQNPRHKITKRGQNVTFRCDPISEHNRLYWYRQTLGQGPEFLTYFQNEAQLEKSRLLSDRFSAERPKGSFSTLEIQRTEQGDSAMYLCASSLGQGWWEQYFGPGTRLTVT.

The rearrangement links TRBV19 to TRBJ2-7; 9 bases are a match to TRBD1. Germline V gene data show CDR1 as LNHDA and CDR2 as SQIVND (reference sequence). CDR3 length equals 13 residues. V shed 7 bases, J shed 3 bases, and the junction held 4 bases outside the gene matches. In DNA, the CDR3 is TGTGCCAGTACGACGGGACAGGGCTACGAGCAGTACTTC. It encodes CASTTGQGYEQYF.

V gene TRBV18 combines with J gene TRBJ2-1; D gene ambiguous. Germline CDR1 is KGHSH and CDR2 is LQKENI. The CDR3 totals 16 residues. With 0 bases removed from V and 0 bases from J, the gap between germline ends came to 9 bases. The CDR3 nucleotides read TGTGCCAGCTCACCACCTACGCGGATCTCCTACAATGAGCAGTTCTTC. This translates into CASSPPTRISYNEQFF.

The chain recombines TRBV27 with TRBJ2-1; the match to TRBD2 covers 11 bases. The CDR3 runs 16 residues. Germline V gene lookup returns CDR1 MNHEY and CDR2 SMNVEV (reference sequence). V lost 5 bases and J lost 3; bases outside the gene matches: 6. CDR3 residues: CASSPGTSGIYNEQFF. DNA of the CDR3: TGTGCCAGCAGTCCAGGGACTAGCGGAATCTACAATGAGCAGTTCTTC.

The gene calls are TRBV4-2 and TRBJ2-3, with 11 nucleotides matching TRBD2. The CDR3 consists of 16 residues. The V gene's germline CDR1 is LGHNA and CDR2 YNFKEQ. With 1 base clipped from V and 4 bases from J, the junction kept 4 bases outside the gene matches. The CDR3 region is CASSQVIAGGPDTQYF. In DNA form, the CDR3 reads TGTGCCAGCAGCCAAGTGATAGCGGGGGGGCCAGATACGCAGTATTTT.

The chain recombines TRBV2 with TRBJ2-7, with D perhaps TRBD1 (6 bases). The germline V gene has CDR1 SNHLY and CDR2 FYNNEI. With 2 bases removed from V and 6 bases from J, the gap between germline ends came to 11 bases. The CDR3 is 13 amino acids. CDR3 in amino acids: CASSEIGGPEQYF. The CDR3 DNA reads TGTGCCAGCAGTGAAATTGGGGGCCCCGAGCAGTACTTC.

The chain recombines TRBV9 with TRBJ2-7, with D possibly called TRBD1 or TRBD2 (5 bases each). CDR1 and CDR2 from the germline V gene are SGDLS and YYNGEE. The CDR3 loop spans 15 amino acids. V lost 0 bases, J lost 5 bases, and 15 bases lay in between. The chain's CDR3 is CASSVVGDELDEQYF. The DNA of the CDR3 is TGTGCCAGCAGCGTAGTAGGGGACGAATTGGACGAGCAGTACTTC. Based on the CDR3 plus reference TRBV9 and TRBJ2-7, the full variable domain is DSGVTQTPKHLITATGQRVTLRCSPRSGDLSVYWYQQSLDQGLQFLIQYYNGEERAKGNILERFSAQQFPDLHSELNLSSLELGDSALYFCASSVVGDELDEQYFGPGTRLTVT.

The CDR3 loop reads CASSPLGGDQYF. The CDR3 nucleotides read TGTGCCAGCAGCCCACTGGGGGGCGACCAGTACTTC. V is TRBV3-1 (or the pseudogene TRBV3-2) and J is TRBJ2-7; the D call may be TRBD1 or TRBD2 (6 bases each). The CDR3 is 12 residues long. Trimming left V 4 bases short and J 10 bases short, with 14 bases between. The germline gives CDR1 LGHDT, CDR2 YNNKEL (reference sequence).

This chain joins TRBV6-2 or TRBV6-3 and TRBJ2-3; possibly TRBD2 for D (7 bases). The CDR3 has 17 amino acids. V was trimmed by 0 bases and J by 8 bases, leaving 21 bases between them. From germline, CDR1 is MNHEY and CDR2 SVGEGT. The CDR3 reads CASSYSGGRLPSGTQYF. The CDR3 DNA follows: TGTGCCAGCAGTTACTCCGGGGGGCGGCTCCCCTCCGGTACGCAGTATTTT.

This clone has a single count. V gene TRBV6-5 combines with J gene TRBJ1-3; a possible D gene is TRBD1 (5 bases). The V end was cut by 7 bases, the J end by 8 bases, with 15 bases between. CDR1 and CDR2 (germline): MNHEY, SVGAGI. The CDR3 contains 13 residues. This CDR3 reads CASKRQGGDTIYF. The CDR3 nucleotides are TGTGCCAGCAAGCGCCAGGGTGGCGACACCATATATTTT.

This clone has just one count. This rearrangement joins TRBV7-6 to TRBJ1-1, with unresolved D. Between the trimmed V and J ends, which lost 1 base and 0 bases, there was a span of 9 bases. CDR3 size: 15 residues. Germline CDR1 reads SGHVS; CDR2 reads FNYEAQ. The CDR3 nucleotides read TGTGCCAGCAGCTTAGATGCGGGTATGAACACTGAAGCTTTCTTT. It yields the protein CASSLDAGMNTEAFF. The entire variable domain, with the rest obtained from reference TRBV7-6 and TRBJ1-1, is as follows: GAGVSQSPRYKVTKRGQDVALRCDPISGHVSLYWYRQALGQGPEFLTYFNYEAQQDKSGLPNDRFSAERPEGSISTLTIQRTEQRDSAMYRCASSLDAGMNTEAFFGQGTRLTVV.

The V and J genes are TRBV6-1 and TRBJ1-5; D gene ambiguous. The germline gives CDR1 MNHNS, CDR2 SASEGT. V was shortened by 1 base and J by 0 bases, with 10 bases between the two germline ends. The CDR3 is 16 residues long. DNA for the CDR3: TGTGCCAGCAGTGAAGGGCGGGTCTATAGCAATCAGCCCCAGCATTTT. Amino acids: CASSEGRVYSNQPQHF.

The genes are TRBV6-1 and TRBJ1-1; D is ambiguous. Germline V gene lookup returns CDR1 MNHNS and CDR2 SASEGT. The CDR3 sequence is 16 residues long. The V end lost 2 bases, the J end lost 4 bases, and 17 bases lay between the germline ends. The CDR3 protein is CASSEPGKAEGTEAFF. As DNA, the CDR3 is TGTGCCAGCAGTGAACCTGGGAAAGCTGAGGGCACTGAAGCTTTCTTT.

The genes are TRBV7-7 and TRBJ2-3; D is unresolved. V was pared by 5 bases and J by 1 base, with 7 bases between. The CDR3 covers 13 residues. Germline CDR1 reads SSHAT; CDR2 reads FNYEAQ (reference sequence). The CDR3 protein is CASSRAGTDTQYF. The CDR3 nucleotides are TGTGCCAGCAGCCGGGCGGGCACAGATACGCAGTATTTT.

Only one count was recorded for this clone. The rearrangement links TRBV27 to TRBJ2-1; D is unclear. The CDR3 consists of 11 residues. Germline CDR1 and CDR2: MNHEY and SMNVEV (reference sequence). Trimming removed 5 bases from V and 5 bases from J, with 4 bases in between. The CDR3 DNA follows: TGTGCCAGCAGTGGCAACAATGAGCAGTTCTTC. It codes for CASSGNNEQFF.

This clone appeared once. V usage is TRBV6-4 and J usage is TRBJ1-1; 8 positions match TRBD1. The length of the CDR3 is 14 residues. V dropped 5 bases and J dropped 1; count of bases not matched to a gene: 3. CDR1 is MRHNA, CDR2 SNTAGT, per germline. In nucleotides, the CDR3 is TGTGCCAGCAGTCAGGGGGCCTGGAACACTGAAGCTTTCTTT. This gives the protein CASSQGAWNTEAFF.

For the CDR3, the DNA is TGTGCCAGCAGCCCAAACCTCTGGGGGGGGAACACCGGGGAGCTGTTTTTT. This encodes CASSPNLWGGNTGELFF. The chain uses TRBV7-8 and TRBJ2-2; 7 bases line up with TRBD2. CDR3 length equals 17 residues. Looked up from germline, CDR1 is SGHVS and CDR2 is FQNEAQ. After removal of 5 bases from V and 1 base from J, the junction contained 10 bases not matched to a gene.

This sequence joins TRBV27 and TRBJ1-4; no clear D gene. The germline V gene encodes CDR1 MNHEY and CDR2 SMNVEV (reference sequence). The germline V and J ends were trimmed by 5 bases and 8 bases, with 18 bases remaining between them. There are 15 residues in the CDR3. CDR3 sequence reads: CASSPLDPRREKLFF. The CDR3 nucleotides read TGTGCCAGCAGTCCTCTTGACCCCCGAAGGGAAAAACTGTTTTTT. Looking up the rest from reference TRBV27 and TRBJ1-4 gives the full variable domain: EAQVTQNPRYLITVTGKKLTVTCSQNMNHEYMSWYRQDPGLGLRQIYYSMNVEVTDKGDVPEGYKVSRKEKRNFPLILESPSPNQTSLYFCASSPLDPRREKLFFGSGTQLSVL.

This chain joins TRBV29-1 and TRBJ1-4; tentatively, D is TRBD1 (6 bases). The V gene's germline CDR1 is SQVTM and CDR2 ANQGSEA. The germline V and J ends were trimmed by 6 bases and 5 bases, with 13 bases remaining between them. This CDR3 contains 13 residues. The CDR3 sequence is CSVASRGNEKLFF. As DNA, the CDR3 is TGCAGCGTGGCGAGCAGGGGAAATGAAAAACTGTTTTTT.

This chain joins TRBV30 and TRBJ2-1, with D possibly TRBD2 on 6 matching bases. Germline-derived CDR1 and CDR2 are GTSNPN and SVGIG (reference sequence). V dropped 2 bases and J dropped 7 bases, with 9 bases sitting between them. The CDR3 spans 12 residues. Written as DNA, the CDR3 is TGTGCCTGGAGTTCGCGGGGAAATGAGCAGTTCTTC. Translated, it gives CAWSSRGNEQFF.

This sequence joins TRBV5-4 and TRBJ2-7; 7 nucleotides line up with TRBD1. CDR1 is SGHNT, CDR2 YYREEE, per germline (reference sequence). V lost 4 bases to trimming and J lost 5 bases; unmatched junction nucleotides: 15. The CDR3 covers 16 residues. The CDR3 protein is CASSRRIGTDDHEQYF. The CDR3 DNA follows: TGTGCCAGCAGCCGAAGGATCGGGACAGATGATCACGAGCAGTACTTC.

This chain uses TRBV9 with TRBJ1-2; D remains ambiguous. Germline CDR1 reads SGDLS; CDR2 reads YYNGEE. Trimming pared 3 bases from V and 4 bases from J, leaving 10 bases between. The CDR3 totals 13 residues. As DNA, the CDR3 is TGTGCCAGCAGCGGCGCTTTGGGCTATGGCTACACCTTC. Protein: CASSGALGYGYTF.